This T cell receptor beta chain was sequenced in a study of cytomegalovirus exposure and HLA in healthy donors. Use of 60 Vbeta and 13 Jbeta primers characterized the PCR. Method: immunoSEQ multiplex PCR; TCRdb's copy keeps in-frame clones and lacks some. The sample records more than 80,000 clones, just under 75% being singletons. The donors gave bone marrow, and they were healthy. Looked up from germline, CDR1 is LNHDA and CDR2 is SQIVND (reference sequence). The CDR3 loop spans 17 amino acids. V lost 7 bases to trimming and J lost 6 bases; unmatched junction nucleotides: 18. The sequenced sample was PBMCs. This sequence joins TRBV19 and TRBJ2-3; 8 bases are shared with TRBD2. The receptor's source is a man aged 55-75 years in good health and CMV-seronegative. CDR3 sequence: CASTLAAGGFSPDTQYF. For the CDR3, the DNA is TGTGCCAGTACCCTAGCGGCGGGGGGATTTTCCCCTGATACGCAGTATTTT.